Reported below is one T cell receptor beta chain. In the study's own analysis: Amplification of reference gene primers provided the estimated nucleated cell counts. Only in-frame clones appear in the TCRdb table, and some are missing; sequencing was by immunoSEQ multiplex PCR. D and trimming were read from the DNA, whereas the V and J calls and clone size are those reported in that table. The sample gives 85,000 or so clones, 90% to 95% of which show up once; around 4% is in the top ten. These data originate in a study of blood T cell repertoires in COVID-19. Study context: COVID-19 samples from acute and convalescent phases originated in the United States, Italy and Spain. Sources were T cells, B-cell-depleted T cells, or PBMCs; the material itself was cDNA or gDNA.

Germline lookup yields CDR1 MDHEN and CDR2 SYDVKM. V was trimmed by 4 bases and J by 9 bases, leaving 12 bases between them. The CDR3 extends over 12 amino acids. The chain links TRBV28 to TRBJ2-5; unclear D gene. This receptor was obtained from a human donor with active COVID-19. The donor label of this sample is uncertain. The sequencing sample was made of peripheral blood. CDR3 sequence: CASSSPSRSQYF. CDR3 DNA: TGTGCCAGCAGTTCTCCCTCGCGTTCCCAGTACTTC.